The rows below give T cell receptor beta chains drawn from one sample of a study of cytomegalovirus exposure and HLA in healthy donors. Profiling relied on immunoSEQ multiplex PCR, and the TCRdb table lists in-frame clones only, not all of them. This table holds around 150,000 clones, 70% to 80% found once. Material: PBMCs. These receptors all come from a man between 25 and 39 years old in good health and CMV-seronegative. Each CDR3 is given with its conserved first and last residue. D genes are given only for firm matches. Rows may omit the clone size; those that give it use once, few, many or a size class.

v_gene	j_gene	abundance	d_gene	CDR3nt	CDR3aa
TRBV7-2	TRBJ1-2	-	TRBD1	TGTGCCAGCAGCTCCTACCTCGGGACAGGGAATGGCTACACCTTC	CASSSYLGTGNGYTF
TRBV10-3	TRBJ2-1	-	-	TGTGCCATCAGTGACCCGCGAAACCCAAATGAGCAGTTCTTC	CAISDPRNPNEQFF
TRBV2	TRBJ2-1	-	-	TGTGCCAGCAGTGAGACCGGGTTCCTCCGCAATGAGCAGTTCTTC	CASSETGFLRNEQFF
TRBV5-1	TRBJ2-1	once	TRBD2	TGCGCCAGCAGCCCAAACAGCGGGAGAATCAGTGAGCAGTTCTTC	CASSPNSGRISEQFF
TRBV5-1	TRBJ2-1	-	TRBD1	TGCGCCAGCAGCTTGGAGACCCTGGACAGGGCCAATGAGCAGTTCTTC	CASSLETLDRANEQFF
TRBV28	TRBJ2-5	-	-	TGTGCCAGCAGTTTCCAATCCCAAGAGACCCAGTACTTC	CASSFQSQETQYF
TRBV6-5	TRBJ2-1	-	-	TGTGCCAGCAGAGCGCCCGGCTCCTACAATGAGCAGTTCTTC	CASRAPGSYNEQFF
TRBV18	TRBJ1-3	-	TRBD1	TGTGCCAGCTCACCAACGGGACAGCGGGCAGGAAACACCATATATTTT	CASSPTGQRAGNTIYF
TRBV7-9	TRBJ2-7	-	-	TGTGCCAGCAGCTTAGAGAAGACAGGAACTGGATACTACGAGCAGTACTTC	CASSLEKTGTGYYEQYF
TRBV7-8	TRBJ1-2	-	TRBD1	TGTGCCAGCAGCTTGAATATAGCAGGGGGCAACTTTAACTATGGCTACACCTTC	CASSLNIAGGNFNYGYTF
TRBV28	TRBJ2-1	-	-	TGTGCCAGCAGTTCCGGCATAAAACGGGACAACAATGAGCAGTTCTTC	CASSSGIKRDNNEQFF
TRBV7-7	TRBJ2-5	-	TRBD1	TGTGCTAGCAGCCCAAACAGGGGGGAGGAGACCCAGTACTTC	CASSPNRGEETQYF
TRBV6-4	TRBJ2-2	once	TRBD2	TGTGCCAGCAGTGCGGCTAGCGGGAGGGGTCGCACCGGGGAGCTGTTTTTT	CASSAASGRGRTGELFF
TRBV29-1	TRBJ1-2	-	-	TGCAGCGTTGAAGTCGGCTATGGCTACACCTTC	CSVEVGYGYTF
TRBV25-1	TRBJ2-2	few	-	TGTGCCAGCAGCTCACCCCCCCGGTTACCAAACACCGGGGAGCTGTTTTTT	CASSSPPRLPNTGELFF
TRBV6-5	TRBJ2-1	-	-	TGTGCCAGCATCCCTGGGGGGTCCTACAATGAGCAGTTCTTC	CASIPGGSYNEQFF
TRBV27	TRBJ2-7	-	-	TGTGCCAGCATTGGCCAGGGCTACGAGCAGTACTTC	CASIGQGYEQYF
TRBV9	TRBJ2-1	once	TRBD2	TGTGCCAGCAGCGTAGCGGCGGGGGTCGTCAATGAGCAGTTCTTC	CASSVAAGVVNEQFF
TRBV9	TRBJ2-1	-	-	TGTGCCAGCAGCGAGACTAGTACGTATGAGCAGTTCTTC	CASSETSTYEQFF
TRBV5-1	TRBJ2-5	-	-	TGCGCCAGCAGCTTAGACGGTCTCCAAGAGGCCCAGTACTTC	CASSLDGLQEAQYF
TRBV9	TRBJ2-1	-	-	TGTGCCAGCAGCGTAGGTTTTACCTACAATGAGCAGTTCTTC	CASSVGFTYNEQFF
TRBV6-1	TRBJ2-7	-	TRBD2	TGTGCCAGCAAACTAGCGATTCTAACCTACGAGCAGTACTTC	CASKLAILTYEQYF
TRBV15	TRBJ2-1	-	-	TGTGCCACCAGCGGAACTAGGAGCTCCTACAATGAGCAGTTCTTC	CATSGTRSSYNEQFF
TRBV7-3	TRBJ2-1	-	TRBD2	TGTGCCAGCAGCTTGTCTAGCGGATCCTCCTACAATGAGCAGTTCTTC	CASSLSSGSSYNEQFF
TRBV18	TRBJ2-7	-	TRBD2	TGTGCCAGCTCACCAACAACTAGCGGTGCCTACGAGCAGTACTTC	CASSPTTSGAYEQYF
TRBV5-8	TRBJ1-2	-	TRBD1	TGTGCCAGCAGAAGGACAGGCCTGCCCTATGGCTACACCTTC	CASRRTGLPYGYTF
TRBV12-2	TRBJ2-2	-	-	TGTGCAAGTCGGGAGGACATGGGGGGTATATGCGACACCGGGGAGCTGTTTTTT	CASREDMGGICDTGELFF
TRBV30	TRBJ2-3	-	-	TGTGCCTGGAGTTGGCAGGGAACAGATACGCAGTATTTT	CAWSWQGTDTQYF